This TCR beta chain was observed in a study of post-analysis software for immune sequencing data. V shed 4 bases, J shed 5 bases, and the junction held 7 bases outside the gene matches. The length of the CDR3 is 14 residues. CDR1 and CDR2 from the germline V gene are ENHRY and SYGVKD. Unique molecular identifiers featured in each of the TCR beta cDNA libraries. Researchers reported approximately 500,000 cDNA molecules coming from approximately 0.95 to 9.8 million T cells. TCRdb re-analysed the PCR reads in MiXCR, keeping a single row per CDR3 protein. The table includes roughly 670,000 distinct CDR3 sequences, roughly three fifths detected once. Points on this clonotype: What it recognizes is unknown.

Study results and limitations: Comparison of patients with controls showed 4 to 6 TRBV segments more frequent in patients, TRBV5-6, TRBV5-1 and TRBV20-1 among them.

The clonotype originates from a girl aged 2 to 10 with multiple sclerosis. V usage is TRBV10-3 and J usage is TRBJ2-7, with TRBD1 identical over 8 bases. The sequenced material came from blood. CDR3 nucleotides: TGTGCCATCAGTGGTGCAGGGGGCCTTGACGAGCAGTACTTC. Translating it yields CAISGAGGLDEQYF.